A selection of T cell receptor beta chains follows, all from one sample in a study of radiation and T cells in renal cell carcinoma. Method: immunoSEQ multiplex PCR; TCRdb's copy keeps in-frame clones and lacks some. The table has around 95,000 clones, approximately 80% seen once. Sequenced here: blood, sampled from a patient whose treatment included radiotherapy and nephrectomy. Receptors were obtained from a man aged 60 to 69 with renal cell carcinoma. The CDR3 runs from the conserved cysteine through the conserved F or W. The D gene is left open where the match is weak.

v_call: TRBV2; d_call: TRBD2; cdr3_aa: CASSEGGRVEFF
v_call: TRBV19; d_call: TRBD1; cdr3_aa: CASSGQGAATNEKLFF
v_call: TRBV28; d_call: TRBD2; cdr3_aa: CASSSLAGVAEQYF
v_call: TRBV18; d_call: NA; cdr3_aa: CASSPPARTETYEQYF
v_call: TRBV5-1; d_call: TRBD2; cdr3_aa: CASSPIAGGSTDTQYF
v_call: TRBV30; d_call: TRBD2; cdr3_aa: CAFRLGLAGGPANTGELFF
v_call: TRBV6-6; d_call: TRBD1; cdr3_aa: CASSVDRENSPLHF
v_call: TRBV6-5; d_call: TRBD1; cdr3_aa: CASSLDRVQPQHF
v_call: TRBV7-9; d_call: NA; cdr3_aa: CATTDRRNTGELFF
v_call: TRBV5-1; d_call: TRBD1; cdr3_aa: CASRTGTGLRNEQFF
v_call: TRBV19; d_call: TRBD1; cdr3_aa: CASNGQGLTEAFF
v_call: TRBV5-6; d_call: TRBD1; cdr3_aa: CASSLLGQGDGSNQPQHF
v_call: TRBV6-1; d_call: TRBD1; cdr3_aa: CASSETGISYEQYF
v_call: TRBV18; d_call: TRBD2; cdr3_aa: CASSQGLAGGEQYF
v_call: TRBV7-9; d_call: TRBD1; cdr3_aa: CASKTGGRGTQYF
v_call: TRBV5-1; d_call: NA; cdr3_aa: CASSLGGFSRADTQYF
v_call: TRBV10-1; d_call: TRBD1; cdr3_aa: CASRDRDGEQYF
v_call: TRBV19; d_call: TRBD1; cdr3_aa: CASSPGTGGFVEQFF
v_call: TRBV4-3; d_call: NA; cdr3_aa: CASSQGASMGGSTTGELFF
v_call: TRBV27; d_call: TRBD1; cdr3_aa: CASSGGQGFQPQHF
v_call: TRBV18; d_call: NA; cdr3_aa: CASSPPDKSSSYEQYF
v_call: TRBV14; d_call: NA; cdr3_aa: CASSPQWGGNSGQPQHF
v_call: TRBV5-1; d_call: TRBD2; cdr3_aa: CASSVEAGDTGELFF
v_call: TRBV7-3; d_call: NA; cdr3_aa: CASSPVPLNTEAFF
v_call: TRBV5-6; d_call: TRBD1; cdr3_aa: CASSRTGTGFGETQYF
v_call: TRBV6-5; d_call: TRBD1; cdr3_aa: CASSYTAQGLAYEQYF
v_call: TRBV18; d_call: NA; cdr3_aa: CASSPYGQSNQPQHF
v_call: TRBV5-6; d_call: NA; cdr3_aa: CASSLGSNEKLFF
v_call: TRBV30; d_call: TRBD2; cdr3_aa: CAWSQQREASYEQYF
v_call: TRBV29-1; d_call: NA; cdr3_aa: CSVETVPRGDTQYF
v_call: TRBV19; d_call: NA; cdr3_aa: CASSKGGIPTNEKLFF
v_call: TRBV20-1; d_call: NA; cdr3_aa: CSATTINEQFF
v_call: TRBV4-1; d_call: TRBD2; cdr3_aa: CASSQGALRSGRAHSYNEQFF
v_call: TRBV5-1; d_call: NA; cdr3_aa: CASGQHSYEQYF
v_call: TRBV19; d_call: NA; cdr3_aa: CASSIDRAAGYTF
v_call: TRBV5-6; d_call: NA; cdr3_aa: CASSLLRDSLEEQYF
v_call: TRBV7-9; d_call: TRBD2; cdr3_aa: CASSLTSGSTDTQYF
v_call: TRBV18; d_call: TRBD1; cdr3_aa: CASSPGVAGGGEKLFF
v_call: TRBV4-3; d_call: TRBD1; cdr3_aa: CASSQVLAGGTDTQYF
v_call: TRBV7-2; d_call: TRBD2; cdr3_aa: CASSSQSGRIRTDTQYF